This T cell receptor beta chain was identified in a study of CD8 T cells in ankylosing spondylitis. Study results and limitations: The study identified a TCR beta motif of 7 or 8 highly homologous variants that appeared characteristic of ankylosing spondylitis blood.

TCRdb redid the calling of the 5' RACE reads with MiXCR, one entry per CDR3 protein. The profile shows approximately 250,000 distinct CDR3 sequences, under 35% of them singletons. For this clonotype: The antigen is not known.

Per germline, CDR1 SGHDT and CDR2 YYEEEE. The V end was cut by 2 bases, the J end by 0 bases, with 12 bases between. The CDR3 is made up of 16 amino acids. The V gene is TRBV5-6, the J gene TRBJ1-5, with D possibly matching TRBD1 (5 bases). Sequencing was done on a sample of blood, either unsorted or a sorted T cell fraction (not recorded which). The sequence was obtained from a male donor with ankylosing spondylitis or in good health (not recorded which). The CDR3 DNA reads as TGTGCCAGCAGCTTTCGGGGGACCCATAGCAATCAGCCCCAGCATTTT. This sequence encodes CASSFRGTHSNQPQHF. Variable domain in full (rest from reference TRBV5-6 and TRBJ1-5): DAGVTQSPTHLIKTRGQQVTLRCSPKSGHDTVSWYQQALGQGPQFIFQYYEEEERQRGNFPDRFSGHQFPNYSSELNVNALLLGDSALYLCASSFRGTHSNQPQHFGDGTRLSIL.